This TCR beta chain was captured in a study of cytomegalovirus exposure and HLA in healthy donors. Overall study: Some 85 million unique TCRs from HLA-typed donors were held in an early data release.

Amplification used 60 Vbeta primers and 13 Jbeta primers. The protocol was immunoSEQ multiplex PCR, while the TCRdb copy is restricted to in-frame clones and leaves out a portion. The sample includes roughly 120,000 clones, just under 70% of them seen just once. Regarding this clone: The target antigen is unknown.

Study results and limitations: Links to common viral pathogens appeared, in a later analysis, for several of the most significant clusters. CMV antigen specificity was confirmed in vitro for a few CMV-associated chains.

The material sequenced was PBMCs. This clonotype originated in a man between 25 and 39 years old in good health and CMV-seropositive.

CDR3 region: CASSLGLAGGPRYNEQFF. The CDR3 DNA sequence: TGTGCCAGCAGCTTAGGACTAGCGGGAGGGCCGCGCTACAATGAGCAGTTCTTC. The chain uses TRBV11-3 and TRBJ2-1; 14 bases match TRBD2. The CDR3 is 18 amino acids. J lost 3 bases, V lost 1 base, and 5 bases had no gene match. Germline V gives CDR1 SGHNT, CDR2 YENEEA.